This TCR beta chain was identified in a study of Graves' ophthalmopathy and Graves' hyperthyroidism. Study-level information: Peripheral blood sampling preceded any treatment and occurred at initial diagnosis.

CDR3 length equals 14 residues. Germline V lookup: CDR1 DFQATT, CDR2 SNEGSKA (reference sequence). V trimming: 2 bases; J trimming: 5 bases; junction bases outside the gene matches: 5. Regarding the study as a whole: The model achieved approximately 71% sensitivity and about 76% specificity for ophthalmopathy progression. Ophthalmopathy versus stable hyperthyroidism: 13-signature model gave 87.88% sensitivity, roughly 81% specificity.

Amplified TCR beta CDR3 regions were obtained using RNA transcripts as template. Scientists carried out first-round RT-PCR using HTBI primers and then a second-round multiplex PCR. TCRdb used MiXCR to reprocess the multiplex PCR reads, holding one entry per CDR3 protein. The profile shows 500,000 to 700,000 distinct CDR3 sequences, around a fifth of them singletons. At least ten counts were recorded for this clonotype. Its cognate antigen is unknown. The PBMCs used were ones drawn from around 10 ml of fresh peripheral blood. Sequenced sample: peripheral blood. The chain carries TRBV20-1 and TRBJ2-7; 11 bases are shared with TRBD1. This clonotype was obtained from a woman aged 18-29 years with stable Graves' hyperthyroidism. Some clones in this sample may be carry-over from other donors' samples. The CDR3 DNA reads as TGCAGTGCTAGATCCGGACAGGGGGCCGACGAGCAGTACTTC. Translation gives CSARSGQGADEQYF.